This T cell receptor beta chain is drawn from a study of cytomegalovirus exposure and HLA in healthy donors. Study background: It was reported in a later analysis that the 100 to 150 validation repertoires used the same platform as the approximately 600 first-cohort repertoires.

Overall study findings and caveats: The study labeled fewer than 200 TCR beta chains cytomegalovirus-associated. CMV antigen specificity was confirmed in vitro for a few CMV-associated chains.

Assay used: immunoSEQ multiplex PCR; TCRdb lists only in-frame clones, some missing. The sample shows some 270,000 clones, roughly 85% of them seen only once. This clone was seen a handful of times. Its specificity is unknown. The sequencing sample was made of PBMCs. The receptor was isolated from a woman younger than 30 in good health and CMV-seronegative.

CDR3 nucleotide sequence: TGTGCCAGCAGTTTATCCCAGGGTAAGACTGAAGCTTTCTTT. Its translation is CASSLSQGKTEAFF. This chain joins TRBV27 and TRBJ1-1, with D possibly TRBD1 on 5 matching bases. The V and J ends lost 0 bases and 5 bases respectively, with 10 bases between them. The germline V gene has CDR1 MNHEY and CDR2 SMNVEV (reference sequence). This CDR3 comprises 14 residues.